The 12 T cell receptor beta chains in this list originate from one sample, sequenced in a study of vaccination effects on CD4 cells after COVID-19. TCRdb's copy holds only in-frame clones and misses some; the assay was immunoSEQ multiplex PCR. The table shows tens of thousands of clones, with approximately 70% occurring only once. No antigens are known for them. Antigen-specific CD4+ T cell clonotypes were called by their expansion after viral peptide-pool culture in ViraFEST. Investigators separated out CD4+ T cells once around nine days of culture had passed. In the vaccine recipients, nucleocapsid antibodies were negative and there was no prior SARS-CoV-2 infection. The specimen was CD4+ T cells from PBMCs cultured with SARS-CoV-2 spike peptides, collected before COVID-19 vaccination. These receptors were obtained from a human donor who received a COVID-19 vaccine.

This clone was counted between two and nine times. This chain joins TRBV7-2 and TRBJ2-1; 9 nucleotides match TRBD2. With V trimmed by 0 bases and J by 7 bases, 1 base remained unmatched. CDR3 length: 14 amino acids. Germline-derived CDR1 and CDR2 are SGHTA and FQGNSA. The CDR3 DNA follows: TGTGCCAGCAGCTTAGCAGCGGGAGGTAATGAGCAGTTCTTC. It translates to CASSLAAGGNEQFF. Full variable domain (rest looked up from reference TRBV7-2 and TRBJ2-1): GAGVSQSPSNKVTEKGKDVELRCDPISGHTALYWYRQSLGQGLEFLIYFQGNSAPDKSGLPSDRFSAERTGGSVSTLTIQRTQQEDSAVYLCASSLAAGGNEQFFGPGTRLTVL.

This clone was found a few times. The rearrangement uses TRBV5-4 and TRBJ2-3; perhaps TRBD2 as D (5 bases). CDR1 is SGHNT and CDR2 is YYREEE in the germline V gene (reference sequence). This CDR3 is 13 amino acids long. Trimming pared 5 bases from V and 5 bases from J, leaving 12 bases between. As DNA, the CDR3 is TGTGCCAGCAGGCCCCCGGGGAGAGATACGCAGTATTTT. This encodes CASRPPGRDTQYF.

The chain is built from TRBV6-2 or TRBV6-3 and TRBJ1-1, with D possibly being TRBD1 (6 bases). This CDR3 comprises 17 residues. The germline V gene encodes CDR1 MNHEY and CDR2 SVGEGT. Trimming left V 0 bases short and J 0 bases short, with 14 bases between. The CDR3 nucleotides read TGTGCCAGCAGTTACTCGAGTCACAGGGAGGTGAACACTGAAGCTTTCTTT. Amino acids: CASSYSSHREVNTEAFF.

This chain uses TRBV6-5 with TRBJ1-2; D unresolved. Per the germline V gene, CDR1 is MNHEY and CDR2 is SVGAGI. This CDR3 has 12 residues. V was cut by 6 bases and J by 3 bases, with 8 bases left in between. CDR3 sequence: CASRLLHYGYTF. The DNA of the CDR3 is TGTGCCAGCAGGCTCTTGCACTATGGCTACACCTTC.

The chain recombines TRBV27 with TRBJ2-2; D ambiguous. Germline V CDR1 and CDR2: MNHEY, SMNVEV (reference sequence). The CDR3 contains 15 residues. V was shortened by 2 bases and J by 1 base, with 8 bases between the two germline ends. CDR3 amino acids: CASSLLKGNTGELFF. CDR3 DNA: TGTGCCAGCAGTTTACTTAAGGGGAACACCGGGGAGCTGTTTTTT.

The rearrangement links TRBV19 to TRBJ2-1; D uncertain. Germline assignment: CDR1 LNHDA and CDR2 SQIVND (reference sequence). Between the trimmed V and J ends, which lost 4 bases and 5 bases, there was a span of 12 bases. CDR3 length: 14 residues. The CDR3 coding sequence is TGTGCCAGTAGTAAAGGGTCCCGCCACAATGAGCAGTTCTTC. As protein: CASSKGSRHNEQFF.

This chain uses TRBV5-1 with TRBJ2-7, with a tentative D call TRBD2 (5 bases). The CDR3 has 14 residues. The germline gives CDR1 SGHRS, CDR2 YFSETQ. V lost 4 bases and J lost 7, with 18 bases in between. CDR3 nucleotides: TGCGCCAGCAGCGGAGGCAGTACTAGTGATGAGCAGTACTTC. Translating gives CASSGGSTSDEQYF.

Here the CDR3 reads CASSQGQRGSQAFF. In DNA, the CDR3 is TGTGCCAGCAGCCAAGGGCAAAGAGGATCCCAAGCTTTCTTT. The V and J genes are TRBV3-1 (or the pseudogene TRBV3-2) and TRBJ1-1; D ambiguous. The CDR3 is made up of 14 amino acids. Trimming removed 1 base at V and 9 bases at J, with 15 bases between. Germline V gives CDR1 LGHDT, CDR2 YNNKEL (reference sequence).

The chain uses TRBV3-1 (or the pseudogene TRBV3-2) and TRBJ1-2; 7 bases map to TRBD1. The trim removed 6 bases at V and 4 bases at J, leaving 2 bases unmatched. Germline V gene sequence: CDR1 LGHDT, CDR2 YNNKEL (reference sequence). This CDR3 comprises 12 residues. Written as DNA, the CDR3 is TGTGCCAGCAGTCGGACAGGCTATGGCTACACCTTC. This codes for CASSRTGYGYTF.

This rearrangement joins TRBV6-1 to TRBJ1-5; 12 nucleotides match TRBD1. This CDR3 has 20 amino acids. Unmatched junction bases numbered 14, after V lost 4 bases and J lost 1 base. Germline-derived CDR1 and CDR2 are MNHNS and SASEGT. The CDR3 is CASSALYRDRGRGSNQPQHF. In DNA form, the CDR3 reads TGTGCCAGCAGTGCCCTTTATAGGGACAGGGGGCGGGGGAGCAATCAGCCCCAGCATTTT.

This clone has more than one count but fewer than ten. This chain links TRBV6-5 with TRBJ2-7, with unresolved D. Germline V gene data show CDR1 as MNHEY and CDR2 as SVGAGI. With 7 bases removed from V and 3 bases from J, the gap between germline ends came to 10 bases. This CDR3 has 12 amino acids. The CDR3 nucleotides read TGTGCCAGCAAGACGGTGGGCTACGAGCAGTACTTC. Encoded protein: CASKTVGYEQYF.

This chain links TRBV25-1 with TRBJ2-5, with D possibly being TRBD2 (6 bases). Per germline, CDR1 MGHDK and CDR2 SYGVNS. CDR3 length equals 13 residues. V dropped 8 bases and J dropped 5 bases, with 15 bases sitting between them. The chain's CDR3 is CASGVSGVETQYF. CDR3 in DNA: TGTGCCAGCGGGGTTTCGGGGGTGGAGACCCAGTACTTC.